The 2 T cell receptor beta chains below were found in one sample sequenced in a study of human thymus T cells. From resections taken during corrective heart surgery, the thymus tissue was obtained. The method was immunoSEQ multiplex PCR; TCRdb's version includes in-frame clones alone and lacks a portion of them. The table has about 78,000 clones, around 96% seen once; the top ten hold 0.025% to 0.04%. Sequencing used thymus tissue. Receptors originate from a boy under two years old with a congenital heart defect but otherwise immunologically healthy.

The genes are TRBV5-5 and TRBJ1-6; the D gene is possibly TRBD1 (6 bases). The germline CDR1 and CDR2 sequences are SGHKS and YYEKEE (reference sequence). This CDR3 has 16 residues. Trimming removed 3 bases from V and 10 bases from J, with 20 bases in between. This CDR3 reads CASSSIGRGGRSPLHF. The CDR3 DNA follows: TGTGCCAGCAGCTCGATAGGTAGGGGGGGAAGATCACCCCTCCACTTT.

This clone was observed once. Here the CDR3 reads CASSGKRHLRLKGYTF. The CDR3 DNA reads TGTGCCAGCAGCGGAAAGAGACACCTCAGGCTGAAGGGCTACACCTTC. V and J are TRBV7-2 and TRBJ1-2; D gene unclear. The CDR3 totals 16 residues. Trimming stripped 5 bases from V and 8 bases from J, with 24 bases between. Germline loops: CDR1 SGHTA, CDR2 FQGNSA.